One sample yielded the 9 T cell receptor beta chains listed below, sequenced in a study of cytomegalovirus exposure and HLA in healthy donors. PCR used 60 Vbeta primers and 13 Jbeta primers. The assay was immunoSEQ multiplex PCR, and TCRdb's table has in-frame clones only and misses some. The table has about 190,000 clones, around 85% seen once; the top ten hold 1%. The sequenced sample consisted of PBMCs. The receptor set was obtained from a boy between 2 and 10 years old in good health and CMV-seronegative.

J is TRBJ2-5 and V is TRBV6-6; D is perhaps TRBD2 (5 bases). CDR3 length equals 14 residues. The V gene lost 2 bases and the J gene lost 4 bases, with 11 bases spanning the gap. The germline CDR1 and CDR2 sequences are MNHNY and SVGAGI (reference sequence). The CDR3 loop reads CASSYLLGRETQYF. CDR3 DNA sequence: TGTGCCAGCAGTTACCTACTAGGACGAGAGACCCAGTACTTC.

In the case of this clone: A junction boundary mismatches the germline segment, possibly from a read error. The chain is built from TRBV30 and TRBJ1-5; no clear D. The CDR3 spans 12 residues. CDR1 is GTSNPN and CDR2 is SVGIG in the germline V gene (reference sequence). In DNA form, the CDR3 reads TGTGCCTGGAGTCTTAGCGATCAGCCCCAGCATTTT. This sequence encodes CAWSLSDQPQHF.

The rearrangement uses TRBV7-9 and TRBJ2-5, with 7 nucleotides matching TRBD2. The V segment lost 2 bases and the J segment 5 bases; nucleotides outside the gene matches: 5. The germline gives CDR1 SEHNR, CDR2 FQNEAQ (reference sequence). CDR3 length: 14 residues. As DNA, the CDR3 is TGTGCCAGCAGCTTAAGTATCGGGGGGGAGACCCAGTACTTC. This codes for CASSLSIGGETQYF.

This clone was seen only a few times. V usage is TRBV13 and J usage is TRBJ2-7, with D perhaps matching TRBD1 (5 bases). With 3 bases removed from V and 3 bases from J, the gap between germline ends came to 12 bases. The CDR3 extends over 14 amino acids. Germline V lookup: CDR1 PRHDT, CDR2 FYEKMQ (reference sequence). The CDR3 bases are TGTGCCAGCAGCTTGGGGCCTGCGGACTACGAGCAGTACGTC. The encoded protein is CASSLGPADYEQYV.

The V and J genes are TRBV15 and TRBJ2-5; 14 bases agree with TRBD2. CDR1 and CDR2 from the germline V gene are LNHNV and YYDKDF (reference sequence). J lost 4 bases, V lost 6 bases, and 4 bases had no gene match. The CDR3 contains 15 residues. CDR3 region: CATSPTSGGVETQYF. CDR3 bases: TGTGCCACCAGTCCGACTAGCGGGGGGGTAGAGACCCAGTACTTC.

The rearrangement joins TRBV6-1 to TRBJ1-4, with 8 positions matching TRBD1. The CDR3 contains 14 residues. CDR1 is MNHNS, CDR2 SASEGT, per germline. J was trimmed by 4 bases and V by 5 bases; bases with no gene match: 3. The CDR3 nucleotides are TGTGCCAGCAGTAGACAGGGGAATAATGAAAAACTGTTTTTT. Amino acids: CASSRQGNNEKLFF.

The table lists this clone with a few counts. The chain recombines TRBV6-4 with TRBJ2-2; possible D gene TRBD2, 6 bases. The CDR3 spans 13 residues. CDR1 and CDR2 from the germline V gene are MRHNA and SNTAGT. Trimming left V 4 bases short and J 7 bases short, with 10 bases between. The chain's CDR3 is CASSVEGGGELFF. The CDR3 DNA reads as TGTGCCAGCAGTGTCGAGGGAGGCGGGGAGCTGTTTTTT.

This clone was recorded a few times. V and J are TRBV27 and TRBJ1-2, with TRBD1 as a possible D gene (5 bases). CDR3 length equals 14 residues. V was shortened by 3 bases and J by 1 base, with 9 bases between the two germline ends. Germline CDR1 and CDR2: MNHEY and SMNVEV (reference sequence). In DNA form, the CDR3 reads TGTGCCAGCAGTTTCAGGGCTCGTAACTATGGCTACACCTTC. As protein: CASSFRARNYGYTF.

Written as DNA, the CDR3 is TGCGCCAGCAGTCAGAGACAGGGTTGGGCGAACACTGAAGCTTTCTTT. Protein sequence: CASSQRQGWANTEAFF. The chain links TRBV23-1 to TRBJ1-1; 7 bases are shared with TRBD1. TRBV23-1 qualifies as an ORF whose function is uncertain. Trimming removed 3 bases from V and 1 base from J; junction bases left unmatched: 8. The CDR3 spans 16 residues.